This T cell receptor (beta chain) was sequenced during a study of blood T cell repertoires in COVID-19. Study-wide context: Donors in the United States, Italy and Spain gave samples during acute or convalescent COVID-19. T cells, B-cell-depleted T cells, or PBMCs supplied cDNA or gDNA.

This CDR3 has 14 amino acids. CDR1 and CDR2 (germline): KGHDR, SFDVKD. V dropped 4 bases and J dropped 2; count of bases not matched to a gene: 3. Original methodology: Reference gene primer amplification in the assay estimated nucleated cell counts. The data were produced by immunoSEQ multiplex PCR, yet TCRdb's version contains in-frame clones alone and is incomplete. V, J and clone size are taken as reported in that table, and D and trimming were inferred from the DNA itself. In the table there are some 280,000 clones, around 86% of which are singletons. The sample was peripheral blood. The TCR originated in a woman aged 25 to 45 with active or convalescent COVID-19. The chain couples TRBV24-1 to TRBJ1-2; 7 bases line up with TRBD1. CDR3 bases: TGTGCCACCAGTGACAGACAGGGCAACTATGGCTACACCTTC. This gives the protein CATSDRQGNYGYTF.